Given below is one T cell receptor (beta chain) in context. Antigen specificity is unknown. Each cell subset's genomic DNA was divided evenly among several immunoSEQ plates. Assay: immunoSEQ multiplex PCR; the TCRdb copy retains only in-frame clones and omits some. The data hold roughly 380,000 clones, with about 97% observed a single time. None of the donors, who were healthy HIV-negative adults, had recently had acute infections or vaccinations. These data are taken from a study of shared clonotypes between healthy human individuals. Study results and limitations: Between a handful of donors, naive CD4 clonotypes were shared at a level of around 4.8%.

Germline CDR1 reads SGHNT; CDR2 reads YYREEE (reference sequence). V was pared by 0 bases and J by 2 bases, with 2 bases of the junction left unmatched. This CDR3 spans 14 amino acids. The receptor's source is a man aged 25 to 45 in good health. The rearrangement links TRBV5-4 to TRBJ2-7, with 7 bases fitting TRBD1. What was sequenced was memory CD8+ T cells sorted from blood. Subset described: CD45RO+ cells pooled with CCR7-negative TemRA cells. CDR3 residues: CASSLDGTAYEQYF. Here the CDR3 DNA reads TGTGCCAGCAGCTTGGACGGGACAGCCTACGAGCAGTACTTC. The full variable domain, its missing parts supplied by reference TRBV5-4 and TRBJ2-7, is ETGVTQSPTHLIKTRGQQVTLRCSSQSGHNTVSWYQQALGQGPQFIFQYYREEENGRGNFPPRFSGLQFPNYSSELNVNALELDDSALYLCASSLDGTAYEQYFGPGTRLTVT.